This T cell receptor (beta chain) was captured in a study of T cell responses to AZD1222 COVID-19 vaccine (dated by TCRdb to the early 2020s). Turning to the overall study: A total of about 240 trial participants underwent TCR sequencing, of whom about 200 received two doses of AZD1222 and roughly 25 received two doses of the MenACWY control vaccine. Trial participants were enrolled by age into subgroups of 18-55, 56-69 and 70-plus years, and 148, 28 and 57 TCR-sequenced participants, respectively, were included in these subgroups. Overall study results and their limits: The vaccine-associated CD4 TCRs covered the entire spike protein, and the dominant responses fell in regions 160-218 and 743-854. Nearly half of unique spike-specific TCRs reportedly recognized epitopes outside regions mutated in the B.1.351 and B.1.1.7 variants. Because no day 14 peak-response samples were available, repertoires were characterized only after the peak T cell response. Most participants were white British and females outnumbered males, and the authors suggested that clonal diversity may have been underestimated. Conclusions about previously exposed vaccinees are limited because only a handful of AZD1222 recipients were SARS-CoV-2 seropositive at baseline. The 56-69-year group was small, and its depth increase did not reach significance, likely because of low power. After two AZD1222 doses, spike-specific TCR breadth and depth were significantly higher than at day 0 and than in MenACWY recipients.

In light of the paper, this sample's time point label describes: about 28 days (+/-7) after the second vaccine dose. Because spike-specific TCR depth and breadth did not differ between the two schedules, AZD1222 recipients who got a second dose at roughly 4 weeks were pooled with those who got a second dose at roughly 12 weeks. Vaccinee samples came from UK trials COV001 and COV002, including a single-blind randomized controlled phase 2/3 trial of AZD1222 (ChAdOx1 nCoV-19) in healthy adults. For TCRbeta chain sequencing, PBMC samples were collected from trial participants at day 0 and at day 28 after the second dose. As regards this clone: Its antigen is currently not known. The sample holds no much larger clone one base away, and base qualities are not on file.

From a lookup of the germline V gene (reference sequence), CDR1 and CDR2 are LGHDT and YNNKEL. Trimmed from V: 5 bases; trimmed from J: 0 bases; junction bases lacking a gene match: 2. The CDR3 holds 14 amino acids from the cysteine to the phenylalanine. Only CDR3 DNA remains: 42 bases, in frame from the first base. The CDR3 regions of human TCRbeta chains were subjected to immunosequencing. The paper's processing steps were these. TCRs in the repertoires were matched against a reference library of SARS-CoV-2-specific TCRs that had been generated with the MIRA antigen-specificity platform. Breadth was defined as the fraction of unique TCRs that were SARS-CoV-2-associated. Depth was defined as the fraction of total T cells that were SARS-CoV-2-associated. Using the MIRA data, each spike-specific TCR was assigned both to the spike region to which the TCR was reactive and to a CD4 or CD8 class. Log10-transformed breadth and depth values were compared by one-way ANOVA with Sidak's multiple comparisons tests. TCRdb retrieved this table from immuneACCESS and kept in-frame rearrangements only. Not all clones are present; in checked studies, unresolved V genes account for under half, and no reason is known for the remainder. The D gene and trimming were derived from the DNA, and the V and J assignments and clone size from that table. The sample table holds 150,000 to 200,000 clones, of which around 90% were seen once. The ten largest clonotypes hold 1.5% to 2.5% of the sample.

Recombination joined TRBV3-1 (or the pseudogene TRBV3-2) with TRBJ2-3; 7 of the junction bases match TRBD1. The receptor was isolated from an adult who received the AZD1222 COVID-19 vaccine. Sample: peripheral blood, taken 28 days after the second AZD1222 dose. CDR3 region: CASSGRGSTDTQYF. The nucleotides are TGTGCCAGCAGCGGCAGGGGGAGCACAGATACGCAGTATTTT.